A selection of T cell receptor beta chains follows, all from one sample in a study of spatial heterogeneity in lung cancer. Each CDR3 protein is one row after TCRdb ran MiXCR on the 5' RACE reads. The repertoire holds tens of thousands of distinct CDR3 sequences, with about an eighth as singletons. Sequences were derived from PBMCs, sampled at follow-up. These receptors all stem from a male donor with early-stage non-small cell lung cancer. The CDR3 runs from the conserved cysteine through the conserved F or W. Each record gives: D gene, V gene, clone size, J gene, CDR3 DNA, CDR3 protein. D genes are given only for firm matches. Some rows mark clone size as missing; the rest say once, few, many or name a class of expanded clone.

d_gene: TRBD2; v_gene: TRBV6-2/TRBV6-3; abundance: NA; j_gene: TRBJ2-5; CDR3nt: TGTGCCAGCAGTTACTCGAGAGCGGGAGGGACTGAGACCCAGTACTTC; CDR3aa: CASSYSRAGGTETQYF
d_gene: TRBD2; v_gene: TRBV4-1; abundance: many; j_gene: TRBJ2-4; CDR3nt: TGCGCCAGCAGCCAAGTGGGAGCGGGAGGGTTCAAAAACATTCAGTACTTC; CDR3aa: CASSQVGAGGFKNIQYF
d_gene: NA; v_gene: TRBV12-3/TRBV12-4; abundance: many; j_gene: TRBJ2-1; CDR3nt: TGTGCCAGCATGGGAAACGGTGACGAGCAGTTCTTC; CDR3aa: CASMGNGDEQFF
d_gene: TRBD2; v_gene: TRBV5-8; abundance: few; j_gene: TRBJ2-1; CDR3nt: TGTGCCAGCAGCTTAAGCGGGCTAGCGGGAATTGAGCAGTTCTTC; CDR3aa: CASSLSGLAGIEQFF
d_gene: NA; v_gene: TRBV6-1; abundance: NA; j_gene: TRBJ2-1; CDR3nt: TGTGCCAGCAGCCCGGGCCTGATCCGATACAATGAGCAGTTCTTC; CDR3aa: CASSPGLIRYNEQFF
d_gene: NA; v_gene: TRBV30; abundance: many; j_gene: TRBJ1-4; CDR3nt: TGTGCCTGGAGCAGGGCGGATAATGAAAAACTGTTTTTT; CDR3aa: CAWSRADNEKLFF
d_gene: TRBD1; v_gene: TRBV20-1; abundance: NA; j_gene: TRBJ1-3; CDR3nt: TGCAGTGCTAGCGGGACAGATGGAAACACCATATATTTT; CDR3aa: CSASGTDGNTIYF
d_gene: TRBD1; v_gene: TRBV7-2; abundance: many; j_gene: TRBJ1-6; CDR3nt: TGTGCCAGCAGCCCGCGGACAGGGGGGGATTCACCCCTCCACTTT; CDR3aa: CASSPRTGGDSPLHF
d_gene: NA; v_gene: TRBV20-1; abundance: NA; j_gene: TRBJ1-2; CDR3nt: TGCAGTGCTGGGACGGAACTCTATGGCTACACCTTC; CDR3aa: CSAGTELYGYTF
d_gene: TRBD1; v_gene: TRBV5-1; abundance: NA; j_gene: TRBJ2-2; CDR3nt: TGCGCCAGCAGCTTGGCGGCCAGGACAGGGGGCCTGCTGTTTTTT; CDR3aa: CASSLAARTGGLLFF
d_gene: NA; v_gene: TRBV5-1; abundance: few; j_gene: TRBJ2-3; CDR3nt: TGCGCCAGCAGCTTAGGATCTAGCACAGATACGCAGTATTTT; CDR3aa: CASSLGSSTDTQYF
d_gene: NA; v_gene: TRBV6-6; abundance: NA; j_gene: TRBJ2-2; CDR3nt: NA; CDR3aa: CATISSGARTPGSCFF
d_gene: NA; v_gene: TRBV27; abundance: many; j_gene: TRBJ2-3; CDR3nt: TGTGCCAGCAGTCCTCTGGGGACCACAGATACGCAGTATTTT; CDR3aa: CASSPLGTTDTQYF
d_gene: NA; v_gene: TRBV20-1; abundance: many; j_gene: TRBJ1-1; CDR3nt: TGCAGTGCTAGAGTGGTCGAAGCTTTCTTT; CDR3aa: CSARVVEAFF
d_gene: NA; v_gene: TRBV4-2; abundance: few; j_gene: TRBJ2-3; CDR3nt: TGTGCCAGCAGCTCTATAGCGGATAGCACAGATACGCAGTATTTT; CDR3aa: CASSSIADSTDTQYF
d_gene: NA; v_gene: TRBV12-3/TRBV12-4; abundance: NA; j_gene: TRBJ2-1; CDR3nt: TGTGCCAGCAGTCTTTTGGCGGGGACATCACCAGGGCAGTTCTTC; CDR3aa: CASSLLAGTSPGQFF
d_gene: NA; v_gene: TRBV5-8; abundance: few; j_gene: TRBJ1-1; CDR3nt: TGTGCCAGCAGCTTGGCGGCGAACACTGAAGCTTTCTTT; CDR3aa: CASSLAANTEAFF
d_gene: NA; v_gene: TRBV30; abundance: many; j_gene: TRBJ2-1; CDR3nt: TGTGCCTGGAGCCTCCCCGGTAAAGACAATGAGCAGTTCTTC; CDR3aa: CAWSLPGKDNEQFF
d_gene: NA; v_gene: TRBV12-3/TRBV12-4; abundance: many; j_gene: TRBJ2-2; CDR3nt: TGTGCCAGCAGGAGGACAGTCGGGGAGCTGTTTTTT; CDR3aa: CASRRTVGELFF
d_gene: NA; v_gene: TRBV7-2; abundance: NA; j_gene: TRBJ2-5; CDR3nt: TGTGCCAGCAGCTCCCCACACGGCCAAGAGACCCAGTACTTC; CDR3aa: CASSSPHGQETQYF
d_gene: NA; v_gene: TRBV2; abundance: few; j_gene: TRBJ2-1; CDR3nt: TGTGCCAGCACCGAAGGGAACCACGGGGAGCAGTTCTTC; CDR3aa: CASTEGNHGEQFF
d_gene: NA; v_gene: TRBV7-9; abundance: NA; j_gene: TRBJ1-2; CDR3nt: TGTGCCAGCAGCTTAGGGGAAGACCCGGGCTACACCTTC; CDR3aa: CASSLGEDPGYTF
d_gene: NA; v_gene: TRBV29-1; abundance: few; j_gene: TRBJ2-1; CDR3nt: TGCAGCGTTGTGTTTGGCCTCGGGAATGAGCAGTTCTTC; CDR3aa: CSVVFGLGNEQFF
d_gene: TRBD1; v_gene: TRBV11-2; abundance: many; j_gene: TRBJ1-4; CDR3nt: TGTGCCAGCAGCTTATCACGACAGGGGGGGAATGAAAAACTGTTTTTT; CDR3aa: CASSLSRQGGNEKLFF
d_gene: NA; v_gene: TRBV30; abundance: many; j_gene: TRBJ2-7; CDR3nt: TGTGCCTGGTCCCAGGGGAACGAGCAGTACTTC; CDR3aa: CAWSQGNEQYF
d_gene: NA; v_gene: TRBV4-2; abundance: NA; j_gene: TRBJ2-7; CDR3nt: TGTGCCAGCAGTCCACGTGGGGGTATCTACGAGCAGTACTTC; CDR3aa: CASSPRGGIYEQYF
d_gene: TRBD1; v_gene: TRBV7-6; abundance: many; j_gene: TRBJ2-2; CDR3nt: TGTGCCAGCAGCACCCACAGGGGGCGCACCGGGGAGCTGTTTTTT; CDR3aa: CASSTHRGRTGELFF
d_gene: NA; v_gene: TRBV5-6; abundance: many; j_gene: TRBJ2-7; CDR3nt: TGTGCCAGCAGCTTCCGGGCCCCCGGGGACGAGCAGTACTTC; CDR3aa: CASSFRAPGDEQYF
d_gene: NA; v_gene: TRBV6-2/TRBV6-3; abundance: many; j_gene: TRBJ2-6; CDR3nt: TGTGCCAGCAGGTCAATAGGGGGCTCTGGGGCCAACGTCCTGACTTTC; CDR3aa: CASRSIGGSGANVLTF
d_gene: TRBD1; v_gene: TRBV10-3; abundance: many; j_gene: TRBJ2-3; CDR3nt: TGTGCCATCAGTGAGTACAGGGGCCCTAGCACAGATACGCAGTATTTT; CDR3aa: CAISEYRGPSTDTQYF
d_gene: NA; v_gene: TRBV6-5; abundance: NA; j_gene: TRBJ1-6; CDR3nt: TGTGCCAGCAGGCTCCTACAGGGTTATGGGGGTTCACCCCTCCACTTT; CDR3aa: CASRLLQGYGGSPLHF
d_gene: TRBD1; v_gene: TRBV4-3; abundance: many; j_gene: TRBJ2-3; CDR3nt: TGCGCCAGCAGCCAGGGACAGGAGTGGGATACGCAGTATTTT; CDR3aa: CASSQGQEWDTQYF
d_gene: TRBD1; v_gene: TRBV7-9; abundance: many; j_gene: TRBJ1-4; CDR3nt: TGTGCCAGCAGCCCTCACCAGGGGGGCGAAAAACTGTTTTTT; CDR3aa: CASSPHQGGEKLFF
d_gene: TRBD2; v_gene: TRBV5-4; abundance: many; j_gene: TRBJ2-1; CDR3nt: TGTGCCAGCAGCTCCGGGACTAGCTATTCCTACAATGAGCAGTTCTTC; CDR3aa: CASSSGTSYSYNEQFF
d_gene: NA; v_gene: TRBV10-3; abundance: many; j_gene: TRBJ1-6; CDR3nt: TGTGCCATCAGTGAGGGGGTGGATTCACCCCTCCACTTT; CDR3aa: CAISEGVDSPLHF
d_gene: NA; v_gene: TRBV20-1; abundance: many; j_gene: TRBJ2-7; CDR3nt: TGCAGTGCTAGAGAAGGTTTCTACGAGCAGTACTTC; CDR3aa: CSAREGFYEQYF
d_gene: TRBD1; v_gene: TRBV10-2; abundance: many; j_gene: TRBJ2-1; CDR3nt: TGCGCCACCATTTTGGACAGGGTTCATGATGAGCAGTTCTTC; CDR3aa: CATILDRVHDEQFF
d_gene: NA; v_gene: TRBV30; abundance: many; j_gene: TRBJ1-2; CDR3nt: TGTGCCGGCTCTTTCCCCCCGGGCCTAAAGAGGAACACCTTC; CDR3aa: CAGSFPPGLKRNTF
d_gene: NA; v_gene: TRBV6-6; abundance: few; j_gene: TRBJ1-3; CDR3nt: TGTGCCAGCCTGCCCGGAGGGACAAACCAAAACACCATATATTTT; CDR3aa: CASLPGGTNQNTIYF
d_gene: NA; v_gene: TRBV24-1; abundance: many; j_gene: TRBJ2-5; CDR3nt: TGTGCCACCAGTGATTCTCAGGACTATGCGAAGACCCAGTACTTC; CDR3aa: CATSDSQDYAKTQYF
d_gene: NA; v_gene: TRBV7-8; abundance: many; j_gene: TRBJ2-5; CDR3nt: TGTGCCAGCAGCATTAGACTAGGGAGAGAGACCCAGTACTTC; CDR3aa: CASSIRLGRETQYF
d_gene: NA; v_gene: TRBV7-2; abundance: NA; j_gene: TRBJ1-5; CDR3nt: TGTGCCAGCAGCCAGAGCCGTAGCAATCAGCCCCAGCATTTT; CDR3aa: CASSQSRSNQPQHF